The source of this TCR beta chain is a study of cytotoxic CD8 clonotypes in ibrutinib-treated CLL. About the study: Sequenced samples delivered averages of 250,000 to 300,000 productive templates and around 100,000 productive rearrangements. Study-wide findings and caveats: Baseline clonality, higher than in age-matched healthy donors, tracked circulating CD8+ T-cell counts. Sustained-remission and progressing patients were not sampled at matched times.

This CDR3 spans 14 amino acids. With 3 bases removed from V and 4 bases from J, the gap between germline ends came to 9 bases. The germline V gene has CDR1 MNHNS and CDR2 SASEGT. About this clone itself: Its antigen is undetermined.

T cells were sequenced at a targeted depth of 1 in 200,000 to 1 in 1 million. Only in-frame clones appear in the TCRdb table, and some are missing; sequencing was by immunoSEQ multiplex PCR. The sample lists about 6,000 clones, approximately 72% seen once, with around 5% in the top ten. J is TRBJ1-4 and V is TRBV6-1, with D maybe TRBD1 (6 bases). The TCR sequence derives from a human donor with chronic lymphocytic leukemia. This sample comprised PBMCs, obtained before ibrutinib treatment. CDR3 sequence (DNA): TGTGCCAGCAGTGACAGGACAGTTAATGAAAAACTGTTTTTT. The encoded protein is CASSDRTVNEKLFF.